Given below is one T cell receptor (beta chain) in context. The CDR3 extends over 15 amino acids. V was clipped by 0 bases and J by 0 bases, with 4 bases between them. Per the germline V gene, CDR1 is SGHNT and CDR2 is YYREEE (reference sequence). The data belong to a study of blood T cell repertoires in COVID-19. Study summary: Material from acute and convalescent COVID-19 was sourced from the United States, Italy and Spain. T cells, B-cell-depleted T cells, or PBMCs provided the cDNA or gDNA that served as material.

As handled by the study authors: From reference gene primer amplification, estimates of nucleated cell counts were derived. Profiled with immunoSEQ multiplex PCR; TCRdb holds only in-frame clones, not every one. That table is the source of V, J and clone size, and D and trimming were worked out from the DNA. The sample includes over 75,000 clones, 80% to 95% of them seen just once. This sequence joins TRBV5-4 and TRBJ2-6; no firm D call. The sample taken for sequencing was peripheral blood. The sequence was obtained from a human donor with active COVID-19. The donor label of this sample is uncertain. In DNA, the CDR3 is TGTGCCAGCAGCTTGGCAGGCTCTGGGGCCAACGTCCTGACTTTC. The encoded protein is CASSLAGSGANVLTF.